These 9 T cell receptor beta chains came from one sample sequenced in a study of blood T cell repertoires in COVID-19. Assay: immunoSEQ multiplex PCR; the TCRdb copy retains only in-frame clones and omits some. The table includes about 14,000 clones, 83% detected once. The sequenced sample consisted of peripheral blood. The receptors shown here come from a woman aged 55-69 years with acute or convalescent COVID-19.

The gene calls are TRBV28 and TRBJ2-1; 11 nucleotides match TRBD2. V was pared by 8 bases and J by 12 bases, with 6 bases of the junction left unmatched. CDR1 and CDR2 from the germline V gene are MDHEN and SYDVKM. CDR3 length equals 12 residues. The CDR3 bases are TGTGCCAGCGGGACTAGCGGACCTCGGCAGTTCTTC. Its protein product is CASGTSGPRQFF.

The chain uses TRBV6-5 and TRBJ1-2; the D is unclear. The CDR3 covers 16 residues. The germline V gene has CDR1 MNHEY and CDR2 SVGAGI. Trimming pared 0 bases from V and 2 bases from J, leaving 13 bases between. CDR3 amino acids: CASSYSRLTPNYGYTF. The CDR3 coding sequence is TGTGCCAGCAGTTACTCGCGGTTGACCCCGAACTATGGCTACACCTTC.

The gene calls are TRBV6-2 or TRBV6-3 and TRBJ2-5; maybe TRBD1 (6 bases). The germline CDR1 and CDR2 sequences are MNHEY and SVGEGT. Trimming left V 2 bases short and J 4 bases short, with 17 bases between. The CDR3 totals 16 residues. The CDR3 DNA reads TGTGCCAGCAGTTACAGTCGGACAGCCTATTCAGAGACCCAGTACTTC. It codes for CASSYSRTAYSETQYF.

J is TRBJ1-1 and V is TRBV7-3, with no clear D. Germline V gives CDR1 SGHTA, CDR2 FQGTGA. Trimming removed 0 bases from V and 4 bases from J, with 6 bases in between. This CDR3 is built from 13 residues. The CDR3 DNA is TGTGCCAGCAGCTTAACCGTCGGCACTGAAGCTTTCTTT. Translated, it gives CASSLTVGTEAFF.

CDR3 sequence: CATSGVGQGAYNEQFF. CDR3 bases: TGTGCCACCAGCGGCGTCGGACAGGGGGCCTACAATGAGCAGTTCTTC. The chain links TRBV15 to TRBJ2-1; 10 bases match TRBD1. The CDR3 covers 16 residues. V shed 5 bases, J shed 2 bases, and the junction held 6 bases outside the gene matches. Germline assignment: CDR1 LNHNV and CDR2 YYDKDF (reference sequence).

This clone was detected only once. The CDR3 is CASSATGAPNEKLFF. The CDR3 nucleotides are TGTGCCAGCAGTGCGACAGGGGCCCCTAATGAAAAACTGTTTTTT. The V gene is TRBV2, the J gene TRBJ1-4; 8 bases agree with TRBD1. V was pared by 4 bases and J by 3 bases, with 4 bases of the junction left unmatched. This CDR3 contains 15 residues. Germline V gene lookup returns CDR1 SNHLY and CDR2 FYNNEI. Full variable domain (missing parts from reference TRBV2 and TRBJ1-4): EPEVTQTPSHQVTQMGQEVILRCVPISNHLYFYWYRQILGQKVEFLVSFYNNEISEKSEIFDDQFSVERPDGSNFTLKIRSTKLEDSAMYFCASSATGAPNEKLFFGSGTQLSVL.

V usage is TRBV7-2 and J usage is TRBJ2-7; 12 bases match TRBD2. The CDR3 extends over 14 amino acids. CDR1 is SGHTA and CDR2 is FQGNSA in the germline V gene. The junction had 6 bases not matched to a gene; V was cut back by 5 bases and J by 7 bases. CDR3 DNA sequence: TGTGCCAGCAGCCAAAGCGGACTAGCGGGGGAGCAGTACTTC. It encodes CASSQSGLAGEQYF.

The chain employs TRBV7-3 and TRBJ2-1; TRBD2 might be the D (6 bases). V gave up 5 bases and J gave up 2 bases, with 10 bases separating them. The germline gives CDR1 SGHTA, CDR2 FQGTGA. The CDR3 totals 14 residues. DNA for the CDR3: TGTGCCAGCAGCATACTAGCTACCTACAATGAGCAGTTCTTC. Protein sequence: CASSILATYNEQFF.

This chain uses TRBV5-4 with TRBJ2-7, with TRBD2 matching 14 bases. V lost 3 bases, J lost 6 bases, and 8 bases stayed unmatched. Germline V gene sequence: CDR1 SGHNT, CDR2 YYREEE (reference sequence). This CDR3 comprises 16 residues. The CDR3 region is CASSSPTGLAGAEQYF. The CDR3 DNA sequence: TGTGCCAGCAGCTCCCCAACGGGACTAGCGGGAGCCGAGCAGTACTTC. The full variable domain, completed using reference TRBV5-4 and TRBJ2-7, is ETGVTQSPTHLIKTRGQQVTLRCSSQSGHNTVSWYQQALGQGPQFIFQYYREEENGRGNFPPRFSGLQFPNYSSELNVNALELDDSALYLCASSSPTGLAGAEQYFGPGTRLTVT.